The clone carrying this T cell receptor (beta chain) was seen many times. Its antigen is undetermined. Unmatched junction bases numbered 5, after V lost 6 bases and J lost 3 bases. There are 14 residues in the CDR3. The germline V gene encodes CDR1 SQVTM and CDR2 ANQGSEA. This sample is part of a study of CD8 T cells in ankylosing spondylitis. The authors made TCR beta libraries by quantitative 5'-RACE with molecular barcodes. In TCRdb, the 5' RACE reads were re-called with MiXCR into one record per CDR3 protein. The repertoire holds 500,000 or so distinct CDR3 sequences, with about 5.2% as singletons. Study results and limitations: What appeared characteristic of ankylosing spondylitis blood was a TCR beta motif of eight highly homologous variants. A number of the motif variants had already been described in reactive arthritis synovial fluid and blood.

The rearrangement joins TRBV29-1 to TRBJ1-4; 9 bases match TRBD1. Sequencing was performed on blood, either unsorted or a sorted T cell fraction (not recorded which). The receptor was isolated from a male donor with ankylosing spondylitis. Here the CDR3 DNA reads TGCAGCGTGGGGACAGGGTGGTCTAATGAAAAACTGTTTTTT. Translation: CSVGTGWSNEKLFF.